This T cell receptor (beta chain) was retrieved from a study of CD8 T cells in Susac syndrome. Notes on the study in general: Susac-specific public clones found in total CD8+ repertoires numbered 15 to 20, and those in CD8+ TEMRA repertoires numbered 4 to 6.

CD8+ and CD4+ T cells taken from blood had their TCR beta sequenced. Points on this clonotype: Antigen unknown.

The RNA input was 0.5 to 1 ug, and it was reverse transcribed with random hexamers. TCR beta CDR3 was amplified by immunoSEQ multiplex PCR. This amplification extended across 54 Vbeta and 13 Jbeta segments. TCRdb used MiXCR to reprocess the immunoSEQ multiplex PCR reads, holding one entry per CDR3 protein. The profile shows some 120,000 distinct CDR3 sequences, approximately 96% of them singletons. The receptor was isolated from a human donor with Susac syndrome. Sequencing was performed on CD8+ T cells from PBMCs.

For the CDR3, the DNA is TGTGCCAGCAGTTCCCCGGGACAGGGGAGCCCTTCATCCTACGAGCAGTACTTC. Its protein is CASSSPGQGSPSSYEQYF. This sequence joins TRBV6-5 and TRBJ2-7; 10 positions match TRBD1. Germline CDR1 is MNHEY and CDR2 is SVGAGI. This CDR3 is built from 18 residues. V dropped 4 bases and J dropped 1; count of bases not matched to a gene: 13.